This T cell receptor (beta chain) stems from a study of blood T cells in healthy people across ages. Points on this clonotype: Its matching antigen is unknown.

The study's findings and limits: Long-lived and aged donors differed, with more naive CD4+ cells and higher diversity in the long-lived.

Per sample, no less than 5.5 micrograms of total RNA were extracted. A J-beta primer mix and a sample-barcoded 5' primer were used in a second PCR of roughly 6 to 12 cycles. Each cDNA molecule was tagged by a template-switch adaptor that had 12 random nucleotides. TCRdb ran MiXCR on the 5' RACE reads and lists one entry per CDR3 protein. In the table there are more than 1.4 million distinct CDR3 sequences, roughly 45% of which are singletons. The length of the CDR3 is 14 residues. J was trimmed by 4 bases and V by 6 bases; bases with no gene match: 9. CDR1 MNHEY and CDR2 SMNVEV come from the germline V gene (reference sequence).

The sequence was collected from a woman aged 18-29 years in good health. The sequenced sample was blood. The chain has TRBV27 and TRBJ2-7; 7 bases map to TRBD1. The CDR3 region has the DNA TGTGCCAGCAGCAGGGACAGTTTTAAATACGAGCAGTACTTC. Translating it yields CASSRDSFKYEQYF.